The rows below give T cell receptor beta chains drawn from one sample of a study of T cell responses to AZD1222 COVID-19 vaccine. Clones were read by immunoSEQ multiplex PCR, and TCRdb kept only the in-frame ones, dropping some. Of roughly 77,000 clones listed, roughly nine tenths are singletons. The sample was peripheral blood, taken 28 days after the second AZD1222 dose. The receptor source for this set is an adult who received the AZD1222 COVID-19 vaccine. The conserved cysteine and the conserved F or W are not part of the CDR3 here. Fields, in order: V gene, J gene, clone size, CDR3 protein. Clone size is stated in some rows and not others, as once, few, many or a class when expanded.

>TRBV29-1|TRBJ2-1|NA
SVGVTGTYNEQF
>TRBV28|TRBJ2-7|NA
ASSLSIGQATSFTSYEQY
>TRBV3-1/TRBV3-2|TRBJ2-1|NA
ASSHQTSGYFDEQF
>TRBV6-2/TRBV6-3|TRBJ1-2|NA
ASSFITGYT
>TRBV5-4|TRBJ1-2|NA
ASSPPGDTYGYT
>TRBV7-9|TRBJ2-7|NA
ASSLVGQPYEQY
>TRBV4-1|TRBJ2-5|NA
ASSPRTTGTLQETQY
>TRBV23-1|TRBJ1-5|NA
ASSQPRGAGSNQPQH
>TRBV9|TRBJ1-3|once
ASSVTTPGSGNTIY
>TRBV29-1|TRBJ2-1|NA
SVGGTLHNEQF
>TRBV18|TRBJ1-5|NA
ASSPQDPGPQH
>TRBV7-7|TRBJ2-5|NA
ASSFMVWETQY
>TRBV5-1|TRBJ2-2|NA
ASSSNSGANTGELF
>TRBV14|TRBJ1-1|NA
ASSITGGTEAF
>TRBV7-8|TRBJ1-2|NA
ASSPHRQVNYGYT
>TRBV25-1|TRBJ1-2|NA
ASSESRTGGYT
>TRBV27|TRBJ2-7|NA
ASRQAGGSSYEQY
>TRBV27|TRBJ2-3|NA
ASSLGLLDTQY
>TRBV12-3/TRBV12-4|TRBJ1-2|NA
ASGAARVYGYT
>TRBV5-4|TRBJ1-4|NA
ASSSRDLAEKLF
>TRBV24-1|TRBJ2-3|NA
ATSDRARTTGPSTDTQY
>TRBV27|TRBJ2-5|NA
ASSPGRGETQY
>TRBV6-5|TRBJ2-7|NA
ASSWRGHSYEQY
>TRBV10-3|TRBJ1-1|NA
AIQTTGGTEAF